The present T cell receptor beta chain was sequenced within a study of T-cell memory formation after mild COVID-19. Study in general: Across donors, TCR clusters were largely donor specific.

TCRdb itself ran the 5' RACE reads through MiXCR, one entry per CDR3 protein. There are approximately 300,000 distinct CDR3 sequences in the sample; around a sixth occur only once, and roughly 23% lies in the top ten. Concerning this clonotype itself: Its cognate antigen is unknown. At one end the junction does not follow the germline gene, possibly because of a read error.

Study-wide points: Nothing confirmed that second-wave clones peaking on day 37 were specific for SARS-CoV-2.

CDR1 MNHEY and CDR2 SVGAGI come from the germline V gene. The CDR3 has 17 residues. Sequencing input: PBMCs or a T cell subset sorted from them (not recorded which). The V gene is TRBV6-5, the J gene TRBJ2-1; tentatively, D is TRBD1 or TRBD2 (7 bases each). The TCR was taken from a man younger than 35 who had mild COVID-19 (a few samples of this study predate the infection). Cell type and time point are not known. The CDR3 coding sequence is TGTGCCAGCAGTAGGGCAGGGGGGGCTTCCGCCCAGAATGTGCAGTTCTTC. Amino acid sequence: CASSRAGGASAQNVQFF.